The 5 T cell receptor beta chains in this list originate from one sample, sequenced in a study of blood T cell repertoires in COVID-19. TCRdb's copy holds only in-frame clones and misses some; the assay was immunoSEQ multiplex PCR. The sample yields a few hundred thousand clones, around 87% seen once. Sequenced: PBMCs or T cells enriched from blood (not recorded which). The receptor set was obtained from a man aged 25 to 40 who had recovered from COVID-19.

The chain employs TRBV9 and TRBJ1-3, with 7 positions matching TRBD1. The ends lost 2 bases at V and 3 bases at J; junction bases unmatched: 5. Germline V gene sequence: CDR1 SGDLS, CDR2 YYNGEE. CDR3 length: 15 residues. The CDR3 spells CASSVEGTVGNTIYF. DNA of the CDR3: TGTGCCAGCAGCGTCGAAGGGACAGTTGGAAACACCATATATTTT.

The gene calls are TRBV15 and TRBJ2-1; no definite D call. Trimming shortened V by 0 bases and J by 7 bases, and 10 bases separated the two germline ends. This CDR3 region has 14 residues. Per the germline V gene, CDR1 is LNHNV and CDR2 is YYDKDF (reference sequence). CDR3 DNA: TGTGCCACCAGCAGAGATCCAGGCAGAAATGAGCAGTTCTTC. Residues: CATSRDPGRNEQFF. The whole variable domain, remainder taken from reference TRBV15 and TRBJ2-1, is DAMVIQNPRYQVTQFGKPVTLSCSQTLNHNVMYWYQQKSSQAPKLLFHYYDKDFNNEADTPDNFQSRRPNTSFCFLDIRSPGLGDTAMYLCATSRDPGRNEQFFGPGTRLTVL.

The chain combines TRBV4-1 with TRBJ2-7; 7 bases agree with TRBD2. J was trimmed by 2 bases and V by 1 base; bases with no gene match: 5. The CDR3 is made up of 15 amino acids. Germline loops: CDR1 MGHRA, CDR2 YSYEKL. The CDR3 DNA reads as TGCGCCAGCAGCCAAGTAGCGGGTGCCCCCTACGAGCAGTACTTC. It specifies CASSQVAGAPYEQYF.

A remark on this clone: The same CDR3 arises from other DNA sequences in this sample as well. The J gene is TRBJ2-5, the V gene TRBV12-3 or TRBV12-4; a weak D match, TRBD2 (5 bases). Trimming cost V 3 bases and J 5 bases, with 10 bases left between them. The CDR3 has 13 amino acids. The CDR3 DNA is TGTGCCAGCAGTTTGACGGGAAGGGAGACCCAGTACTTC. This encodes CASSLTGRETQYF.

The chain carries TRBV5-1 and TRBJ1-1; 8 bases fit TRBD1. The CDR3 sequence is 13 residues long. The J segment lost 0 bases and the V segment lost 7 bases, leaving 2 bases of the junction unmatched. Germline V gene lookup returns CDR1 SGHRS and CDR2 YFSETQ. The CDR3 region is CASGQGLNTEAFF. The CDR3 DNA is TGCGCCAGCGGACAGGGATTGAACACTGAAGCTTTCTTT.